The 27 T cell receptor beta chains below come from one sample, sequenced in a study of blood T cell repertoires in COVID-19. Sequenced by immunoSEQ multiplex PCR; TCRdb stores in-frame clones only, minus some. Among 200,000 to 250,000 clones listed, roughly 80% were seen once. Sample: peripheral blood. The receptors come from a woman aged 65 to 85 with acute or convalescent COVID-19.

The chain employs TRBV30 and TRBJ2-5; tentative D call: TRBD2 (6 bases). Between the trimmed V and J ends, which lost 0 bases and 5 bases, there was a span of 10 bases. Looked up from germline, CDR1 is GTSNPN and CDR2 is SVGIG (reference sequence). This CDR3 has 13 amino acids. The CDR3 sequence: CAWSVVGGETQYF. For the CDR3, the DNA is TGTGCCTGGAGTGTGGTAGGAGGGGAGACCCAGTACTTC.

The sample holds one count of this clone. The J gene is TRBJ2-3, the V gene TRBV2; 8 bases match TRBD1. CDR3 size: 13 residues. Germline V gene lookup returns CDR1 SNHLY and CDR2 FYNNEI. V gave up 7 bases and J gave up 5 bases; unmatched junction bases: 5. The CDR3 here is CASNGRGRDTQYF. The DNA for the CDR3 is TGTGCCAGCAACGGCAGGGGGCGAGATACGCAGTATTTT.

The rearrangement uses TRBV7-2 and TRBJ2-2; 7 bases fit TRBD1. The V gene end was trimmed by 10 bases and the J gene end by 1 base; junction bases not matched to a gene: 12. Germline CDR1 and CDR2: SGHTA and FQGNSA. This CDR3 spans 16 amino acids. The CDR3 reads CATPTTDRVNTGELFF. CDR3 DNA: TGTGCCACCCCGACGACCGACAGGGTGAACACCGGGGAGCTGTTTTTT. Full variable domain (rest looked up from reference TRBV7-2 and TRBJ2-2): GAGVSQSPSNKVTEKGKDVELRCDPISGHTALYWYRQSLGQGLEFLIYFQGNSAPDKSGLPSDRFSAERTGGSVSTLTIQRTQQEDSAVYLCATPTTDRVNTGELFFGEGSRLTVL.

This clone was detected once. This same CDR3 is encoded by further DNA sequences in the sample. The rearrangement uses TRBV5-1 and TRBJ1-5, with 10 bases fitting TRBD1. This CDR3 spans 14 amino acids. The ends lost 5 bases at V and 6 bases at J; junction bases unmatched: 5. CDR1 is SGHRS and CDR2 is YFSETQ in the germline V gene. The CDR3 is CASSLGTGVQPQHF. The CDR3 region has the DNA TGCGCCAGCAGTTTAGGGACAGGGGTTCAGCCCCAGCATTTT.

In nucleotides, the CDR3 is TGTGCCAGCAGCACCACCCAGCAGGGTTACGAGCAGTACTTC. Translation: CASSTTQQGYEQYF. The chain combines TRBV7-2 with TRBJ2-7, with D possibly TRBD1 on 5 matching bases. The germline gives CDR1 SGHTA, CDR2 FQGNSA. This CDR3 has 14 residues. V was cut by 5 bases and J by 4 bases, with 15 bases left in between.

The J gene is TRBJ2-5, the V gene TRBV27; D not certain. The CDR3 runs to 11 residues. V was trimmed by 6 bases and J by 8 bases, leaving 10 bases between them. Germline-derived CDR1 and CDR2 are MNHEY and SMNVEV (reference sequence). The CDR3 DNA reads TGTGCCAGCAGCCGGATGGGCACCCAGTACTTC. This translates into CASSRMGTQYF.

The chain carries TRBV5-8 and TRBJ2-2, with D maybe TRBD1 (6 bases). The germline V and J ends were trimmed by 0 bases and 7 bases, with 10 bases remaining between them. CDR1 and CDR2 (germline): SGHTS, YDEGEE. The CDR3 runs to 14 residues. The CDR3 DNA reads TGTGCCAGCAGCTTGGACAGGGCTCTCGGGGAGCTGTTTTTT. It is translated as CASSLDRALGELFF. Combining the CDR3 with reference TRBV5-8 and TRBJ2-2 gives the whole variable domain EAGVTQSPTHLIKTRGQQATLRCSPISGHTSVYWYQQALGLGLQFLLWYDEGEERNRGNFPPRFSGRQFPNYSSELNVNALELEDSALYLCASSLDRALGELFFGEGSRLTVL.

The CDR3 sequence: CASRITGNTEAFF. The CDR3 DNA reads TGTGCCAGCAGAATCACAGGGAACACTGAAGCTTTCTTT. V usage is TRBV2 and J usage is TRBJ1-1; D is possibly TRBD1 (5 bases). The V gene's germline CDR1 is SNHLY and CDR2 FYNNEI. V shed 6 bases and J shed 1 base, with 9 bases lying between them. The CDR3 length is 13 residues.

The chain uses TRBV18 and TRBJ1-4; 10 bases fit TRBD1. J was trimmed by 6 bases and V by 5 bases; bases with no gene match: 3. The germline V gene has CDR1 KGHSH and CDR2 LQKENI. The length of the CDR3 is 14 residues. CDR3 protein: CASSSGTGDEKLFF. Here the CDR3 DNA reads TGTGCCAGCTCATCCGGGACAGGGGATGAAAAACTGTTTTTT.

The chain uses TRBV12-5 and TRBJ2-1, with 9 bases matching TRBD1. Trimming removed 6 bases from V and 4 bases from J; junction bases left unmatched: 7. The germline gives CDR1 LGHNT, CDR2 FRNRAP. This CDR3 is 15 amino acids long. The CDR3: CASGRGTGSYNEQFF. The CDR3 nucleotides are TGTGCTAGTGGCCGGGGGACAGGGTCGTACAATGAGCAGTTCTTC.

The chain uses TRBV21-1 and TRBJ1-6. TRBV21-1 is recorded as a pseudogene. This CDR3 contains 24 residues. The CDR3, as DNA: TGTGCCAGAAATCAAACTCCACCAGCTGTAGAACCAGACTCTCCGAGGCCCTATAATTCACCCCTCCACTTT. It encodes CARNQTPPAVEPDSPRPYNSPLHF.

The rearrangement links TRBV5-5 to TRBJ2-7; D not certain. CDR1 and CDR2 (germline): SGHKS, YYEKEE (reference sequence). The CDR3 length is 16 residues. The V and J ends lost 0 bases and 0 bases respectively, with 13 bases between them. CDR3 nucleotide sequence: TGTGCCAGCAGCTTGGCCTGGGCACCCGTCTCCTACGAGCAGTACTTC. Its translation: CASSLAWAPVSYEQYF.

The V call is TRBV19, the J call TRBJ2-5; tentatively, D is TRBD1 (6 bases). V gave up 7 bases and J gave up 4 bases, with 13 bases separating them. Germline lookup yields CDR1 LNHDA and CDR2 SQIVND (reference sequence). The CDR3 covers 13 residues. Here the CDR3 DNA reads TGTGCCAGTACTTGGGGACACGGAGAGACCCAGTACTTC. Its translation is CASTWGHGETQYF.

This clone turned up a few times. The chain carries TRBV7-8 and TRBJ1-6; 7 bases are a match to TRBD1. Germline trimming cut 5 bases from V and 7 bases from J; bases unmatched to any gene: 8. CDR3 length equals 15 residues. From germline, CDR1 is SGHVS and CDR2 FQNEAQ. Here the CDR3 reads CASSPRQGGNSPLHF. CDR3 DNA sequence: TGTGCCAGCAGCCCCCGACAGGGCGGCAATTCACCCCTCCACTTT.

At least ten counts were recorded for this clone. V and J are TRBV5-8 and TRBJ2-7; 9 positions match TRBD1. Germline loops: CDR1 SGHTS, CDR2 YDEGEE. This CDR3 comprises 15 residues. Trimming at V came to 4 bases and at J to 5 bases, leaving 10 bases not matched to a gene. The CDR3 protein is CASSRGTGKLDEQYF. Written as DNA, the CDR3 is TGTGCCAGCAGCCGGGGGACAGGGAAGCTAGACGAGCAGTACTTC. The entire variable domain, with the rest obtained from reference TRBV5-8 and TRBJ2-7, is as follows: EAGVTQSPTHLIKTRGQQATLRCSPISGHTSVYWYQQALGLGLQFLLWYDEGEERNRGNFPPRFSGRQFPNYSSELNVNALELEDSALYLCASSRGTGKLDEQYFGPGTRLTVT.

V and J are TRBV19 and TRBJ1-5; 7 bases agree with TRBD1. Germline V CDR1 and CDR2: LNHDA, SQIVND (reference sequence). J gave up 7 bases and V 5 bases, and 8 bases lay outside the gene matches. CDR3 size: 14 residues. The CDR3 coding sequence is TGTGCCAGTAGTCGACAGGGCGATTACCAGCCCCAGCATTTT. Protein product: CASSRQGDYQPQHF.

The V call is TRBV4-2, the J call TRBJ2-1; 7 bases line up with TRBD2. This CDR3 contains 17 residues. Trimming removed 1 base from V and 0 bases from J; junction bases left unmatched: 6. From germline, CDR1 is LGHNA and CDR2 YNFKEQ. Written as DNA, the CDR3 is TGTGCCAGCAGCCAAGCCGGGCGGGGGAGCTCCTACAATGAGCAGTTCTTC. Amino acid sequence: CASSQAGRGSSYNEQFF.

The chain carries TRBV18 and TRBJ2-2; D remains ambiguous. CDR1 and CDR2 from the germline V gene are KGHSH and LQKENI. V lost 0 bases and J 0 bases, leaving 2 bases between the germline ends. The CDR3 loop spans 14 amino acids. The CDR3 nucleotides read TGTGCCAGCTCACCACCCTCGAACACCGGGGAGCTGTTTTTT. Encoded protein: CASSPPSNTGELFF.

This clone was seen a few times. The chain combines TRBV27 with TRBJ1-6, with 10 bases that match TRBD1. V shed 8 bases, J shed 8 bases, and the junction held 6 bases outside the gene matches. Germline values: CDR1 MNHEY, CDR2 SMNVEV (reference sequence). CDR3 length equals 14 residues. This CDR3 is CASAWDRGDSPLHF. CDR3 coding DNA: TGTGCCAGCGCTTGGGACAGGGGTGATTCACCCCTCCACTTT.

V usage is TRBV5-6 and J usage is TRBJ2-7; TRBD1 is a possible D gene (5 bases). Looked up from germline, CDR1 is SGHDT and CDR2 is YYEEEE. Trimming removed 2 bases at V and 3 bases at J, with 6 bases between. The CDR3 extends over 12 amino acids. CDR3 sequence reads: CASSLGDYEQYV. In DNA, the CDR3 is TGTGCCAGCAGCTTAGGGGACTACGAGCAGTACGTC.

The V gene is TRBV4-1, the J gene TRBJ2-1, with TRBD2 matching 13 bases. The V segment lost 3 bases and the J segment 8 bases; nucleotides outside the gene matches: 7. The CDR3 is made up of 16 amino acids. Germline values: CDR1 MGHRA, CDR2 YSYEKL. This chain's CDR3 is CASSHIGLAGEDEQFF. CDR3 in DNA: TGCGCCAGCAGCCATATAGGACTAGCGGGGGAGGATGAGCAGTTCTTC.

CDR3 sequence (DNA): TGTGCCAGCAGTTCCAGGGGGCTTCAGCCCCAGCATTTT. Translating it yields CASSSRGLQPQHF. The rearrangement joins TRBV2 to TRBJ1-5; 8 bases align to TRBD1. CDR3 length equals 13 residues. The germline CDR1 and CDR2 sequences are SNHLY and FYNNEI. V shed 5 bases, J shed 6 bases, and the junction held 3 bases outside the gene matches.

V is TRBV5-1 and J is TRBJ2-3, with a tentative D call TRBD2 (5 bases). This CDR3 is 15 amino acids long. With 5 bases removed from V and 4 bases from J, the gap between germline ends came to 17 bases. From germline, CDR1 is SGHRS and CDR2 YFSETQ. The CDR3 here is CASRAAGLVADTQYF. DNA of the CDR3: TGCGCCAGCAGGGCGGCGGGCTTGGTAGCAGATACGCAGTATTTT.

The chain combines TRBV3-1 (or the pseudogene TRBV3-2) with TRBJ1-1; D possibly corresponds to TRBD1 (6 bases). Deletions cut 4 bases from V and 1 base from J, with 13 bases between. The CDR3 is 15 residues long. Germline values: CDR1 LGHDT, CDR2 YNNKEL (reference sequence). The CDR3: CASSPGGAGNTEAFF. For the CDR3, the DNA is TGTGCCAGCAGCCCGGGGGGGGCGGGGAACACTGAAGCTTTCTTT.

This chain connects TRBV30 to TRBJ2-1; no firm D call. Germline CDR1 reads GTSNPN; CDR2 reads SVGIG (reference sequence). This CDR3 spans 13 amino acids. V dropped 2 bases and J dropped 9 bases, with 14 bases sitting between them. Written as DNA, the CDR3 is TGTGCCTGGAGTACCTCTGTCGTAGCTGAGCAGTTCTTC. Its translation is CAWSTSVVAEQFF. Full variable domain (rest looked up from reference TRBV30 and TRBJ2-1): SQTIHQWPATLVQPVGSPLSLECTVEGTSNPNLYWYRQAAGRGLQLLFYSVGIGQISSEVPQNLSASRPQDRQFILSSKKLLLSDSGFYLCAWSTSVVAEQFFGPGTRLTVL.

The V call is TRBV29-1, the J call TRBJ1-3, with 7 bases identical to TRBD1. Germline V gene data show CDR1 as SQVTM and CDR2 as ANQGSEA. V was pared by 4 bases and J by 4 bases, with 7 bases of the junction left unmatched. This CDR3 region has 14 residues. The CDR3 nucleotides read TGCAGCGTTGGGACCACAGGGGTCGGAAACACCATATATTTT. Encoded protein: CSVGTTGVGNTIYF.

V usage is TRBV3-1 (or the pseudogene TRBV3-2) and J usage is TRBJ2-7; TRBD1 is a possible D gene (7 bases). The V end lost 3 bases, the J end lost 1 base, and 16 bases lay between the germline ends. This CDR3 contains 16 residues. CDR1 and CDR2 from the germline V gene are LGHDT and YNNKEL (reference sequence). This CDR3 reads CASSHSRQGLSYEQYF. In DNA form, the CDR3 reads TGTGCCAGCAGCCATTCTAGACAGGGACTGTCCTACGAGCAGTACTTC.